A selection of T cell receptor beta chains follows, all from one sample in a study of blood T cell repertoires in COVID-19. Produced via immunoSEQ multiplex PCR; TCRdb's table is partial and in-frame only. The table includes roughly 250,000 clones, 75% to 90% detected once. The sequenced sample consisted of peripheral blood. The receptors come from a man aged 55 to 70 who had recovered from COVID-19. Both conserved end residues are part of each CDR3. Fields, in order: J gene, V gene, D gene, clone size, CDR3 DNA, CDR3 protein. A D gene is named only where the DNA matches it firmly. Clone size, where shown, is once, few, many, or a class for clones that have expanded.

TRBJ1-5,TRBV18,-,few,TGTGCCAGCTCACCACCGTTCGCCAGCGGCAATCAGCCCCAGCATTTT,CASSPPFASGNQPQHF
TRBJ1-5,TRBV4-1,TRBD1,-,TGCGCCAGCAGCCTTCGGACAGGTATCGATCAGCCCCAGCATTTT,CASSLRTGIDQPQHF
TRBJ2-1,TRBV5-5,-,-,TGTGCCAGCAGCTCCTCCGGAGGCTTCAGAGAGCAGTTCTTC,CASSSSGGFREQFF
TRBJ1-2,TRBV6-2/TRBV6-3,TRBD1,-,TGTGCCAGCAGTTACCGTGGACAGGGATACGGCTACACCTTC,CASSYRGQGYGYTF
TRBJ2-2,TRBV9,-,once,TGTGCCAGCAGCGTAGCGGGGGGCCAGAACACCGGGGAGCTGTTTTTT,CASSVAGGQNTGELFF
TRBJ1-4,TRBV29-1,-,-,TGCAGCGTTGAATCGCCAGGGGAAGGTTGGGAAAAACTGTTTTTT,CSVESPGEGWEKLFF
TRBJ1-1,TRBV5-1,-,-,TGCGCCAGCAGCTTCGGTCCCCGGGGCACTGAAGCTTTCTTT,CASSFGPRGTEAFF
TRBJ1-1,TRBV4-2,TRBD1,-,TGTGCCAGCAGCCGAGGGGGCCTTGGGAACACTGAAGCTTTCTTT,CASSRGGLGNTEAFF
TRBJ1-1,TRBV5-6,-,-,TGTGCCAGCAGCCCCGACAGACTGAACACTGAAGCTTTCTTT,CASSPDRLNTEAFF
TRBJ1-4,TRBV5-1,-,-,TGCGCCAGCAGCTTGGCCGAGACACAGGGACGAAAACTGTTTTTT,CASSLAETQGRKLFF
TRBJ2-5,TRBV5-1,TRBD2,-,TGCGCCAGCAGGACCGAAGGGACTAGCGGGGGGCCCACTAAAGAGACCCAGTACTTC,CASRTEGTSGGPTKETQYF
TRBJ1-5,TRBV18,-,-,TGTGCCAGCTCACGACAAAGGGGTAACAGCAATCAGCCCCAGCATTTT,CASSRQRGNSNQPQHF
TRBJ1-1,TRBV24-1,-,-,TGTGCCACCAGCGACGGTGGCGGTACTGAAGCTTTCTTT,CATSDGGGTEAFF
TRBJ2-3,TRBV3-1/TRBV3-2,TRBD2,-,TGTGCCAGCAGCTCGGCGCGTGGACTAGCCGCCCCGGATACGCAGTATTTT,CASSSARGLAAPDTQYF
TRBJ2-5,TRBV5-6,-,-,TGTGCCAGCAGCTGGGGCAGAGGAGGGTGGGAGACCCAGTACTTC,CASSWGRGGWETQYF
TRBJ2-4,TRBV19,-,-,TGTGCCAGTAGTACGTCCGTCACAGGAACCATTCAGTACTTC,CASSTSVTGTIQYF
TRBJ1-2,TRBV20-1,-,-,TGCAGTGCCGCTATCAACTATGGCTACACCTTC,CSAAINYGYTF
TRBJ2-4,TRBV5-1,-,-,TGCGCCAGCAGCGCGAGGTTGTACGCGGATCGGAACATTCAGTACTTC,CASSARLYADRNIQYF
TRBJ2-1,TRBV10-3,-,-,TGTGCCATCACCGCGGCACTAAGCTCCTACAATGAGCAGTTCTTC,CAITAALSSYNEQFF
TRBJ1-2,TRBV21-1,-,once,TGTGCCAGCACCCTCCCCGCTATCAACTATGGCTACACCTTC,CASTLPAINYGYTF
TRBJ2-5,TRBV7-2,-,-,TGTGCCAGCAGCGTAAACAGCGAGACCCAGTACTTC,CASSVNSETQYF
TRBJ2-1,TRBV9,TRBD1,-,TGTGCCAGCAGCTCAAGGACAGGGCTATACAATGAGCAGTTCTTC,CASSSRTGLYNEQFF
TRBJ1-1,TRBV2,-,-,TGTGCCAGCAGAGGGGGGGGCCTGAACACTGAAGCTTTCTTT,CASRGGGLNTEAFF
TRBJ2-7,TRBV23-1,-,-,TGCGCCAGCAGTCATCAGGGGCGGTATTGCGAGCAGTACTTC,CASSHQGRYCEQYF
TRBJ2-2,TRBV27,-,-,TGTGCCAGCAGTTTAGAGACAACAGGGATTTACACCGGGGAGCTGTTTTTT,CASSLETTGIYTGELFF
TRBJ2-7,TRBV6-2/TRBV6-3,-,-,TGTGCCAGCAGCTCGGGGGAGCGCGAGCAGTACTTC,CASSSGEREQYF
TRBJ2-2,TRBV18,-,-,TGTGCCAGCCCCTACGGCGGATCTACGAACACCGGGGAGCTGTTTTTT,CASPYGGSTNTGELFF
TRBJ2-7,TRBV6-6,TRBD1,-,TGTGCCAGCAGCTTCAGGACAGGCACCTACGAGCAGTACTTC,CASSFRTGTYEQYF
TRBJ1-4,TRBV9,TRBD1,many,TGTGCCAGCAGTCTTGCCAGGGGGCTAAATGAAAAACTGTTTTTT,CASSLARGLNEKLFF
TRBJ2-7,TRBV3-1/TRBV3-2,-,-,TGTGCCAGCAGCCATGGCAGGGCCTACGAGCAGTACTTC,CASSHGRAYEQYF
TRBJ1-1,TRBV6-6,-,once,TGTGCCAGCAGTTACTCCACGGGAAACACTGAAGCTTTCTTT,CASSYSTGNTEAFF
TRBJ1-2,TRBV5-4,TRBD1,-,TGTGCCAGCAGCCTGGGAACCGGGGGACAGGGGGCGGTTGGCTACACCTTC,CASSLGTGGQGAVGYTF
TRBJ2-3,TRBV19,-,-,TGTGCCAGTAGTATGATGGGTTGGGCCATTTCGGCTAGCACAGATACGCAGTATTTT,CASSMMGWAISASTDTQYF
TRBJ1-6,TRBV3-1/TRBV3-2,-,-,TGTGCCAGCAGCCCCCGGGTAGGCCAAAATTCACCCCTCCACTTT,CASSPRVGQNSPLHF
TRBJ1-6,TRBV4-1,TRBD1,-,TGCGCCAGCAGCCAAGGGACAGGGGGCATCAATTCACCCCTCCACTTT,CASSQGTGGINSPLHF
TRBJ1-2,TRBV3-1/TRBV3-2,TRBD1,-,TGTGCCAGCAGCCAAGATAACAGGGGGGGCGGCTACACCTTC,CASSQDNRGGGYTF
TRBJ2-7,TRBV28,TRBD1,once,TGTGCCAGCACAAAGTTACAGCCGGGACAGGCGTACGAGCAGTACTTC,CASTKLQPGQAYEQYF
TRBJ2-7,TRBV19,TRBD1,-,TGTGCCAGTAGGCCCACGGACAGGGCCTACGAGCAGTACTTC,CASRPTDRAYEQYF
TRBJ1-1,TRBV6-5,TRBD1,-,TGTGCCAGCAGTTACTTAGCCAGGGGGCTGAACACTGAAGCTTTCTTT,CASSYLARGLNTEAFF
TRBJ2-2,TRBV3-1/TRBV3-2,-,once,TGTGCCAGCAGCTCTTCGTCTGAGGCCGGGGAGCTGTTTTTT,CASSSSSEAGELFF
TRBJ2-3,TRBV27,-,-,TGTGCCAGCAGTTTATCCGCCAGGGGCCGTACAGATACGCAGTATTTT,CASSLSARGRTDTQYF
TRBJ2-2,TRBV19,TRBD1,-,TGTGCCAGTCGGCAGCAGGGGGCGGCCGGGGAGCTGTTTTTT,CASRQQGAAGELFF
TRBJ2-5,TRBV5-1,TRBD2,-,TGCGCCAGTTTTCGTGCTAGCGGGGGCCAAGAGACCCAGTACTTC,CASFRASGGQETQYF
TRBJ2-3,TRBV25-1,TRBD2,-,TGTGCCAGCAGTATCCTAGGGACTAGCGGACCCACAGATACGCAGTATTTT,CASSILGTSGPTDTQYF
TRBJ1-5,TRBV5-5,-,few,TGTGCCAGCAGCTTGGGTACTCACGGTCAAAATCAGCCCCAGCATTTT,CASSLGTHGQNQPQHF
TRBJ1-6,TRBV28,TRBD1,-,TGTGCCAGCAGTCTCTCTTCGACAGGGGCCTCACCCCTCCACTTT,CASSLSSTGASPLHF
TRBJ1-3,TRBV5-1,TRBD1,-,TGCGCCAGCAGCTCAGAGGGACAGCGCTCTGGAAACACCATATATTTT,CASSSEGQRSGNTIYF
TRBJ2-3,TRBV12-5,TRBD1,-,TGTGCTAGTGGTCCCCCGGGACAGGGTTGGGCAGATACGCAGTATTTT,CASGPPGQGWADTQYF
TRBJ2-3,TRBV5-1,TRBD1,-,TGCGCCAGCAGCTTCCAGGACAGGGACGCAGATACGCAGTATTTT,CASSFQDRDADTQYF